These 3 T cell receptor beta chains share one sample of origin, sequenced in a study of T-cell reconstitution after alpha-beta-depleted transplantation in children. A library of TCRbeta sequences, prepared with unique molecular identifiers, was generated. TCRdb reprocessed the PCR reads via MiXCR and lists one record per CDR3 protein. The table has approximately 630,000 distinct CDR3 sequences, about an eighth seen once; the top ten hold approximately 0.8%. Sequenced here: PBMCs, sampled before TCRalphabeta/CD19-depleted stem cell transplant. These receptors were taken from a girl between 2 and 10 years old with congenital amegakaryocytic thrombocytopenia, due to receive a stem cell transplant.

This clonotype was recorded many times. The rearrangement uses TRBV20-1 and TRBJ1-2; 9 bases are shared with TRBD1. The length of the CDR3 is 17 residues. Germline CDR1 reads DFQATT; CDR2 reads SNEGSKA (reference sequence). Unmatched junction bases numbered 11, after V lost 0 bases and J lost 3 bases. The CDR3 DNA reads as TGCAGTGCTAGAGATCGATTCGGGACAGGGCAGGACTATGGCTACACCTTC. It codes for CSARDRFGTGQDYGYTF.

This clonotype was recorded at least ten times. The genes are TRBV5-1 and TRBJ2-1; 7 positions agree with TRBD2. The length of the CDR3 is 15 residues. Germline lookup yields CDR1 SGHRS and CDR2 YFSETQ. Unmatched junction bases numbered 10, after V lost 4 bases and J lost 6 bases. The CDR3, as DNA: TGCGCCAGCAGCCTTGGCGGACTAGTTTTCAATGAGCAGTTCTTC. This codes for CASSLGGLVFNEQFF.

Remarks on this clonotype: The CDR3 end shows no conserved phenylalanine or tryptophan, and so a read error is likely. In DNA form, the CDR3 reads TGCAGCTTCCAGGACAGTCCCTACAATGAGCAGTTCTCC. Protein: CSFQDSPYNEQFS. The V gene is TRBV29-1, the J gene TRBJ2-1; possibly TRBD1 for D (6 bases). Germline V CDR1 and CDR2: SQVTM, ANQGSEA. The CDR3 is 13 residues long. Trimming left V 8 bases short and J 2 bases short, with 13 bases between.